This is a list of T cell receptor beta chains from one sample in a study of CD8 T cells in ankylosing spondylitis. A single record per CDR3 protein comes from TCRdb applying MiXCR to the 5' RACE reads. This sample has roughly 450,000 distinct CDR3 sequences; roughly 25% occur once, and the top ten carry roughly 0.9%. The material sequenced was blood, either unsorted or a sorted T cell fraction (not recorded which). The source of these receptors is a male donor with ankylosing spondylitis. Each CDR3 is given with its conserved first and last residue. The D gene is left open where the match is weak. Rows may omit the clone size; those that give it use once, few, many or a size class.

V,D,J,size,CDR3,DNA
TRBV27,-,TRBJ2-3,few,CASRKQASSTDTQYF,TGTGCCAGCAGGAAACAGGCCTCTAGCACAGATACGCAGTATTTT
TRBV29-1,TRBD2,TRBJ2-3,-,CSVALAGGLSDTQYF,TGCAGCGTAGCCCTAGCGGGAGGATTGTCCGATACGCAGTATTTT
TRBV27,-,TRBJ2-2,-,CASGTRRGRPGNGELFF,TGTGCCAGCGGAACACGTCGAGGGAGGCCGGGGAACGGGGAGCTGTTTTTT
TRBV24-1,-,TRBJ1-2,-,CATPQSWDGYTF,TGTGCCACCCCTCAGTCATGGGATGGCTACACCTTC
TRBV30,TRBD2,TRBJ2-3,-,CAWTTLAGARYF,TGTGCCTGGACCACTTTAGCGGGAGCTCGGTATTTT
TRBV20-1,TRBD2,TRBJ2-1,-,CSARDVSPSGSSYNEQFF,TGCAGTGCTAGAGATGTTTCGCCTAGCGGGAGCTCCTACAATGAGCAGTTCTTC
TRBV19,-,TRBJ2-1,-,CASSMGRGSYNEQFF,TGTGCCAGTAGTATGGGCAGGGGCTCCTACAATGAGCAGTTCTTC
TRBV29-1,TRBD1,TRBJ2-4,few,CSVEERDRGSKNIQYF,TGCAGCGTTGAAGAGAGGGACAGGGGGTCCAAAAACATTCAGTACTTC
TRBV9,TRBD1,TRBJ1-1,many,CASSPRDRENTEAFF,TGTGCCAGCAGCCCACGGGACAGGGAGAACACTGAAGCTTTCTTT
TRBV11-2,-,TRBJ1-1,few,CASSPWGEAFF,TGTGCCAGCAGCCCTTGGGGGGAGGCTTTCTTT
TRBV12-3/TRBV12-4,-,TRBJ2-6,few,CASSFSPSGANVLTF,TGTGCCAGCAGTTTCAGCCCGTCTGGGGCCAACGTCCTGACTTTC
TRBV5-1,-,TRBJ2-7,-,CASSLERGGSSYEQYF,TGCGCCAGCAGCTTGGAACGGGGTGGGAGCTCCTACGAGCAGTACTTC
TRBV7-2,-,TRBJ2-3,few,CASSIRISPTDTQYF,TGTGCCAGCAGCATCCGGATCTCACCCACAGATACGCAGTATTTT
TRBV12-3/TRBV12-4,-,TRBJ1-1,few,CASSLGVGGMNTEAFF,TGTGCCAGCAGTTTGGGGGTGGGGGGAATGAACACTGAAGCTTTCTTT
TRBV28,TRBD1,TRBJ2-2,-,CASSLTGRELFF,TGTGCCAGCAGTTTGACAGGGAGGGAGCTGTTTTTT
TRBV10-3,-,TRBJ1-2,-,CAISRDGSYGYTF,TGTGCCATCAGCCGGGACGGATCCTATGGCTACACCTTC
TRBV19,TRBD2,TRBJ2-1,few,CASSTRTSLSVNEQFF,TGTGCCAGTAGCACTCGGACTAGCTTAAGTGTTAATGAGCAGTTCTTC
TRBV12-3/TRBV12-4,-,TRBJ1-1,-,CASSLRARADEAFF,TGTGCCAGCAGTTTAAGGGCCCGGGCAGATGAAGCTTTCTTT
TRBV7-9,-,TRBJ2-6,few,CASSLLKGQANVLTF,TGTGCCAGCAGCTTACTAAAGGGACAAGCCAACGTCCTGACTTTC
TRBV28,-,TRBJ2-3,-,CASRQRAGDTQYF,TGTGCCAGCAGACAAAGAGCGGGAGATACGCAGTATTTT
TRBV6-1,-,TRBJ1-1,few,CASLLGSSNTEAFF,TGTGCCAGTCTCCTAGGGTCCAGTAACACTGAAGCTTTCTTT
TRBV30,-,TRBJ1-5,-,CAWSPIKNPYSNQPQHF,TGTGCCTGGAGTCCTATCAAGAATCCCTATAGCAATCAGCCCCAGCATTTT